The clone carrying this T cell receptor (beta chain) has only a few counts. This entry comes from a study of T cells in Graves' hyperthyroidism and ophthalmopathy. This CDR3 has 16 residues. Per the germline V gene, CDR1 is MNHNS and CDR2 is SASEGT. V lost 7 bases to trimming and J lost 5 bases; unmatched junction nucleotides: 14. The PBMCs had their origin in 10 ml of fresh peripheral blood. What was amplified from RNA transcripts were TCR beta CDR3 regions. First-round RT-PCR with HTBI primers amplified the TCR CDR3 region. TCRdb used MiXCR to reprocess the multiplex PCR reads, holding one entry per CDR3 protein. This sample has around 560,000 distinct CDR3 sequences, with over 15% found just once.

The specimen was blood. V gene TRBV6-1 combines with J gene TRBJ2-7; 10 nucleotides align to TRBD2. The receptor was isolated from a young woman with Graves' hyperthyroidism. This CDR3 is CASIILGGSGRDEQYF. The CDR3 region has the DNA TGTGCCAGCATCATTTTAGGGGGGAGCGGGAGGGACGAGCAGTACTTC.